Listed below are T cell receptor beta chains from one sample, sequenced in a study of T cell repertoires in aging, cancer and after chemotherapy. TCRdb re-called the multiplex PCR reads with MiXCR, one entry per CDR3 protein. The sample carries 10,000 to 15,000 distinct CDR3 sequences, less than 30% recorded once. Input material: blood. These TCRs come from a human donor with a blood cancer. CDR3s include the opening cysteine and the closing phenylalanine or tryptophan. The D gene is left open where the match is weak. Clone size, where shown, is once, few, many, or a class for clones that have expanded.

>TRBD1|TRBJ1-5|.|16|TRBV19
CASSGVGTGGVQPQHF
TGTGCCAGTAGTGGAGTAGGGACAGGGGGCGTCCAGCCCCAGCATTTT
>TRBD2|TRBJ2-2|medium-sized|14|TRBV6-6
CASSLSGEAGELFF
TGTGCCAGCAGTCTTAGCGGGGAGGCCGGGGAGCTGTTTTTT
>TRBD2|TRBJ2-3|few|16|TRBV4-3
CASSQDRRGGADTQYF
TGTGCCAGCAGCCAAGATCGGCGTGGGGGGGCAGATACGCAGTATTTT
>.|TRBJ1-2|.|14|TRBV6-4
CASSQGLGNYGYTF
TGTGCCAGCAGTCAGGGTTTGGGTAACTATGGCTACACCTTC
>.|TRBJ2-5|few|17|TRBV15
CATSRDGGSKPKETQYF
TGTGCCACCAGCAGAGACGGGGGATCTAAACCAAAAGAGACCCAGTACTTC
>.|TRBJ2-7|medium-sized|14|TRBV19
CASSMQGSIDEQYF
TGTGCCAGTAGTATGCAGGGGAGCATCGACGAGCAGTACTTC
>TRBD1|TRBJ2-7|few|15|TRBV19
CASRLRGTGGYEQYF
TGTGCCAGTAGGCTCAGGGGGACAGGGGGCTACGAGCAGTACTTC
>.|TRBJ1-2|many|13|TRBV12-3/TRBV12-4
CASSLGGNYGYTF
TGTGCCAGCAGTTTGGGCGGAAACTATGGCTACACCTTC
>.|TRBJ1-2|medium-sized|13|TRBV6-5
CASSYRSGEGYTF
TGTGCCAGCAGTTACCGGTCCGGGGAGGGCTACACCTTC
>TRBD1|TRBJ2-1|once|15|TRBV5-1
CASSLGDRALNEQFF
TGCGCCAGCAGCTTGGGGGACAGGGCCCTAAATGAGCAGTTCTTC
>.|TRBJ2-3|few|16|TRBV7-6
CASRGIGGVFTDTQYF
TGTGCCAGCAGGGGAATCGGCGGGGTGTTCACAGATACGCAGTATTTT
>.|TRBJ2-1|.|14|TRBV5-5
CASSWSGSNNEQFF
TGCGCCAGCAGCTGGTCCGGGAGCAACAATGAGCAGTTCTTC
>TRBD2|TRBJ2-1|few|15|TRBV19
CASSPGLAGYNEQFF
TGTGCCAGTAGCCCGGGACTAGCGGGATACAATGAGCAGTTCTTC